Below are 28 T cell receptor beta chains sequenced from a single sample in a study of blood T cell repertoires in COVID-19. Sequencing used immunoSEQ multiplex PCR; TCRdb keeps in-frame clones, though not all of them. Of approximately 100,000 clones listed, roughly two thirds were seen once; the top ten hold about 6%. Sequences were obtained from peripheral blood. Receptors originate from a man older than 75 with acute or convalescent COVID-19.

On this clone itself: This sample includes further DNA sequences coding for the same CDR3. The chain carries TRBV15 and TRBJ2-3; the D is unclear. The germline CDR1 and CDR2 sequences are LNHNV and YYDKDF (reference sequence). V was trimmed by 0 bases and J by 4 bases, leaving 8 bases between them. The CDR3 is 14 amino acids. For the CDR3, the DNA is TGTGCCACCAGCAGAGATCTGAGTCCAGATACGCAGTATTTT. This gives the protein CATSRDLSPDTQYF.

This clone was seen a few times. V and J are TRBV19 and TRBJ1-6; 10 positions agree with TRBD1. Trimming cost V 6 bases and J 9 bases; bases outside gene matches: 5. The CDR3 has 14 residues. Germline V gene data show CDR1 as LNHDA and CDR2 as SQIVND (reference sequence). The CDR3 reads CASSRQGASSPLHF. CDR3 nucleotide sequence: TGTGCCAGTAGCAGACAGGGGGCTTCTTCACCCCTCCACTTT.

The chain uses TRBV11-3 and TRBJ2-1; 7 nucleotides align to TRBD2. Germline assignment: CDR1 SGHNT and CDR2 YENEEA. The CDR3 sequence is 14 residues long. V shed 2 bases, J shed 5 bases, and the junction held 3 bases outside the gene matches. CDR3 DNA sequence: TGTGCCAGCAGCTTACTAGCGGCAGACAATGAGCAGTTCTTC. It specifies CASSLLAADNEQFF. The variable domain in full, with the rest retrieved from reference TRBV11-3 and TRBJ2-1, is EAGVVQSPRYKIIEKKQPVAFWCNPISGHNTLYWYLQNLGQGPELLIRYENEEAVDDSQLPKDRFSAERLKGVDSTLKIQPAELGDSAVYLCASSLLAADNEQFFGPGTRLTVL.

A single count supports this clone. The rearrangement joins TRBV29-1 to TRBJ1-1; 8 bases align to TRBD1. This CDR3 has 13 residues. Trimming removed 5 bases from V and 7 bases from J; junction bases left unmatched: 9. CDR1 SQVTM and CDR2 ANQGSEA come from the germline V gene. In DNA, the CDR3 is TGCAGCGTTCTAGCGGCAGGGGGCGGTGAAGCTTTCTTT. Its protein is CSVLAAGGGEAFF.

In DNA, the CDR3 is TGTGCCAGCAGCTTGTGGGAAGGGGCATTAGCCAAAAACATTCAGTACTTC. It codes for CASSLWEGALAKNIQYF. The rearrangement joins TRBV5-6 to TRBJ2-4; D may be TRBD1 (5 bases). The CDR3 length is 17 residues. The germline CDR1 and CDR2 sequences are SGHDT and YYEEEE. Trimming pared 1 base from V and 0 bases from J, leaving 14 bases between.

The CDR3 DNA reads as TGTGCCACCAGCAGAGATAAGATAACGGGGGAGCAGTACTTC. It translates to CATSRDKITGEQYF. The rearrangement uses TRBV15 and TRBJ2-7, with TRBD2 as a possible D gene (5 bases). Trimming pared 0 bases from V and 7 bases from J, leaving 13 bases between. Germline CDR1 reads LNHNV; CDR2 reads YYDKDF (reference sequence). This CDR3 contains 14 residues.

The chain has TRBV3-1 (or the pseudogene TRBV3-2) and TRBJ1-3; possibly TRBD1 for D (6 bases). V lost 2 bases and J lost 4, with 12 bases in between. This CDR3 has 15 residues. Germline V gives CDR1 LGHDT, CDR2 YNNKEL (reference sequence). This chain's CDR3 is CASSQTGQGGNTIYF. The CDR3 nucleotides read TGTGCCAGCAGCCAAACGGGACAAGGAGGAAACACCATATATTTT.

This clone was counted only a few times. This chain connects TRBV27 to TRBJ2-7; 7 bases map to TRBD1. Germline loops: CDR1 MNHEY, CDR2 SMNVEV (reference sequence). The CDR3 contains 16 residues. With V trimmed by 5 bases and J by 3 bases, 13 bases remained unmatched. In DNA form, the CDR3 reads TGTGCCAGCAGTCCATCGACAGGGAATTTTCGCTACGAGCAGTACTTC. Protein product: CASSPSTGNFRYEQYF.

This clone has a handful of counts. The gene calls are TRBV28 and TRBJ1-5, with no clear D. The V end was cut by 5 bases, the J end by 9 bases, with 14 bases between. The CDR3 extends over 13 amino acids. The germline V gene has CDR1 MDHEN and CDR2 SYDVKM. CDR3 in DNA: TGTGCCAGCAGTACCCGGGCGGGCCGGCCCCAGCATTTT. Translated: CASSTRAGRPQHF.

The chain couples TRBV18 to TRBJ2-5; 8 bases match TRBD1. The CDR3 contains 15 residues. V lost 3 bases to trimming and J lost 3 bases; unmatched junction nucleotides: 6. Germline loops: CDR1 KGHSH, CDR2 LQKENI. In DNA form, the CDR3 reads TGTGCCAGCTCACCGTCGACAGGGGTGGAAGAGACCCAGTACTTC. This sequence encodes CASSPSTGVEETQYF.

In its sample, this clone was seen a few times. The V and J genes are TRBV29-1 and TRBJ2-1; D gene ambiguous. V was shortened by 4 bases and J by 6 bases, with 10 bases between the two germline ends. The germline V gene has CDR1 SQVTM and CDR2 ANQGSEA. This CDR3 comprises 12 residues. The CDR3 reads CSVGFGSNEQFF. In DNA form, the CDR3 reads TGCAGCGTTGGGTTCGGGTCCAATGAGCAGTTCTTC.

This clone came up a few times. The V and J genes are TRBV21-1 and TRBJ2-7; the table's D call, TRBD2, has no DNA check behind it. TRBV21-1 is annotated as a pseudogene. There are 17 residues in the CDR3. The CDR3 is CASSRWRGKRAFYEQYF. The CDR3, as DNA: TGTGCCAGCAGCCGATGGCGGGGGAAGCGGGCCTTCTACGAGCAGTACTTC.

A single count supports this clone. The CDR3 DNA follows: TGTGCCAGCAGCCAGGGGGGACAGGAGTTCTTC. Its protein product is CASSQGGQEFF. The V and J genes are TRBV6-5 and TRBJ2-1; 8 bases agree with TRBD1. Germline V gives CDR1 MNHEY, CDR2 SVGAGI. With V trimmed by 6 bases and J by 14 bases, 6 bases remained unmatched. The CDR3 consists of 11 residues.

The chain employs TRBV4-1 and TRBJ2-7, with D maybe TRBD1 (6 bases). This CDR3 contains 15 residues. Trimming stripped 1 base from V and 6 bases from J, with 16 bases between. Germline assignment: CDR1 MGHRA and CDR2 YSYEKL. The DNA for the CDR3 is TGCGCCAGCAGCCAAGGAGGGCAGGGGATGGGCGAGCAGTACTTC. Its translation: CASSQGGQGMGEQYF.

The chain uses TRBV7-9 and TRBJ1-1, with a weak D call TRBD1 (5 bases). This CDR3 comprises 14 residues. From germline, CDR1 is SEHNR and CDR2 FQNEAQ (reference sequence). Deletions cut 4 bases from V and 10 bases from J, with 19 bases between. The DNA of the CDR3 is TGTGCCAGCAGCTCGACGGGGGGTAAAGGAGGAGCTTTCTTT. This codes for CASSSTGGKGGAFF. Drawing the rest from reference TRBV7-9 and TRBJ1-1, the complete variable domain is DTGVSQNPRHKITKRGQNVTFRCDPISEHNRLYWYRQTLGQGPEFLTYFQNEAQLEKSRLLSDRFSAERPKGSFSTLEIQRTEQGDSAMYLCASSSTGGKGGAFFGQGTRLTVV.

The chain uses TRBV5-5 and TRBJ2-7, with 7 bases lining up with TRBD1. The CDR3 loop spans 12 amino acids. In germline, CDR1 is SGHKS, CDR2 YYEKEE (reference sequence). V shed 4 bases, J shed 7 bases, and the junction held 5 bases outside the gene matches. This CDR3 reads CASSTTGHEQYF. The CDR3, as DNA: TGTGCCAGCAGCACGACAGGGCATGAGCAGTACTTC.

The genes are TRBV19 and TRBJ1-2, with 9 bases fitting TRBD1. Germline assignment: CDR1 LNHDA and CDR2 SQIVND (reference sequence). Trimming cost V 8 bases and J 7 bases; bases outside gene matches: 2. The CDR3 contains 11 residues. CDR3 sequence reads: CASGTGFGYTF. DNA of the CDR3: TGTGCCAGTGGGACAGGGTTTGGCTACACCTTC. Supplemented by reference TRBV19 and TRBJ1-2, the full variable domain reads DGGITQSPKYLFRKEGQNVTLSCEQNLNHDAMYWYRQDPGQGLRLIYYSQIVNDFQKGDIAEGYSVSREKKESFPLTVTSAQKNPTAFYLCASGTGFGYTFGSGTRLTVV.

The rearrangement joins TRBV19 to TRBJ1-4; D remains unclear. The CDR3 totals 15 residues. CDR1 LNHDA and CDR2 SQIVND come from the germline V gene (reference sequence). Trimming pared 1 base from V and 0 bases from J, leaving 6 bases between. CDR3 DNA sequence: TGTGCCAGTAGTATAGGAGGCACAACTAATGAAAAACTGTTTTTT. It specifies CASSIGGTTNEKLFF.

This clone was found a few times. The chain combines TRBV12-3 or TRBV12-4 with TRBJ1-1, with D unresolved. The CDR3 is made up of 12 amino acids. V was trimmed by 8 bases and J by 2 bases, leaving 9 bases between them. Here the CDR3 reads CASGQTNTEAFF. The CDR3, as DNA: TGTGCCAGCGGGCAAACAAACACTGAAGCTTTCTTT.

J is TRBJ1-5 and V is TRBV6-5; 10 bases are shared with TRBD1. This CDR3 has 13 amino acids. Looked up from germline, CDR1 is MNHEY and CDR2 is SVGAGI. V dropped 8 bases and J dropped 4; count of bases not matched to a gene: 2. The CDR3 DNA is TGTGCCAGCGTGGACAGGGGGAATCAGCCCCAGCATTTT. As protein: CASVDRGNQPQHF.

This rearrangement joins TRBV12-3 or TRBV12-4 to TRBJ2-1; the match to TRBD2 covers 8 bases. The CDR3 has 13 amino acids. V lost 5 bases to trimming and J lost 13 bases; unmatched junction nucleotides: 10. CDR3 DNA: TGTGCCAGCAGTCCAGGGACTAGGGGATTACAGTTCTTC. Protein: CASSPGTRGLQFF.

V is TRBV6-5 and J is TRBJ2-1; D remains ambiguous. The CDR3 runs 13 residues. Germline V gene sequence: CDR1 MNHEY, CDR2 SVGAGI. Trimming removed 4 bases from V and 5 bases from J, with 9 bases in between. Here the CDR3 DNA reads TGTGCCAGCAGTTCTCCCCCCCACAATGAGCAGTTCTTC. Residues: CASSSPPHNEQFF.

This clone has a handful of counts. This sequence joins TRBV20-1 and TRBJ2-3; D is uncertain. The germline V and J ends were trimmed by 1 base and 5 bases, with 4 bases remaining between them. This CDR3 is 11 amino acids long. Germline V lookup: CDR1 DFQATT, CDR2 SNEGSKA (reference sequence). CDR3 sequence reads: CSARVIDTQYF. The CDR3 DNA reads TGCAGTGCTAGAGTCATAGATACGCAGTATTTT.

V and J are TRBV19 and TRBJ1-1; perhaps TRBD1 as D (5 bases). The germline CDR1 and CDR2 sequences are LNHDA and SQIVND (reference sequence). CDR3 length: 14 residues. V dropped 9 bases and J dropped 5 bases, with 19 bases sitting between them. DNA for the CDR3: TGTGCCAGCCTCCGGAGCGGGGGTTGGACTGAAGCTTTCTTT. Protein: CASLRSGGWTEAFF.

The rearrangement links TRBV5-1 to TRBJ2-1, with 7 bases fitting TRBD1. The trim removed 0 bases at V and 1 base at J, leaving 4 bases unmatched. The CDR3 length is 16 residues. Germline values: CDR1 SGHRS, CDR2 YFSETQ. Here the CDR3 reads CASSLEPGQSYNEQFF. The CDR3 nucleotides are TGCGCCAGCAGCTTGGAGCCGGGACAGTCCTACAATGAGCAGTTCTTC.

The gene calls are TRBV3-1 (or the pseudogene TRBV3-2) and TRBJ1-4; D unclear. CDR3 length: 14 amino acids. CDR1 LGHDT and CDR2 YNNKEL come from the germline V gene (reference sequence). V was shortened by 5 bases and J by 4 bases, with 11 bases between the two germline ends. The CDR3 reads CASSVAVDNEKLFF. DNA for the CDR3: TGTGCCAGCAGCGTGGCAGTTGATAATGAAAAACTGTTTTTT.

The chain links TRBV5-8 to TRBJ2-7, with TRBD2 matching 10 bases. The ends lost 7 bases at V and 2 bases at J; junction bases unmatched: 9. The CDR3 extends over 15 amino acids. CDR1 and CDR2 from the germline V gene are SGHTS and YDEGEE. The CDR3 sequence: CASAPLAGGTYEQYF. In nucleotides, the CDR3 is TGTGCCAGCGCCCCCTTAGCGGGAGGTACCTACGAGCAGTACTTC.

The rearrangement joins TRBV7-2 to TRBJ2-1; 11 nucleotides agree with TRBD2. The CDR3 loop spans 15 amino acids. Trimming at V came to 1 base and at J to 9 bases, leaving 5 bases not matched to a gene. The germline V gene encodes CDR1 SGHTA and CDR2 FQGNSA. The CDR3 nucleotides read TGTGCCAGCAGCTTAGTGATAGCGGGAGGGGGTGAGCAGTTCTTC. Encoded protein: CASSLVIAGGGEQFF.